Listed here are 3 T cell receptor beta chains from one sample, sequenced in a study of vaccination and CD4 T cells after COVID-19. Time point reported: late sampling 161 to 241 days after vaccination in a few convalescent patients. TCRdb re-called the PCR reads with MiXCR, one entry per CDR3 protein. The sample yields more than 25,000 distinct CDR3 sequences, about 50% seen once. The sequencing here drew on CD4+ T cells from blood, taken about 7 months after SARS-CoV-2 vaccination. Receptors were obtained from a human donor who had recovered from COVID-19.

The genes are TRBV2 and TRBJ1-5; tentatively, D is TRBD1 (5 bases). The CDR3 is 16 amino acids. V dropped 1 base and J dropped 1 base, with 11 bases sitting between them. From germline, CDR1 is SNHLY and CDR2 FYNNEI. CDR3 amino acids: CASSEGLTASNQPQHF. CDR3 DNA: TGTGCCAGCAGTGAAGGCTTGACAGCGAGCAATCAGCCCCAGCATTTT.

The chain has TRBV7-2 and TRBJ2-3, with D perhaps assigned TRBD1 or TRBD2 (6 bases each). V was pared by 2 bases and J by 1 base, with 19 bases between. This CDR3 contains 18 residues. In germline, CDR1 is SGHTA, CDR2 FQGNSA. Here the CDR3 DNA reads TGTGCCAGCAGCTTATATGGCGTTAGAGGGGGGCGCACAGATACGCAGTATTTT. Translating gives CASSLYGVRGGRTDTQYF.

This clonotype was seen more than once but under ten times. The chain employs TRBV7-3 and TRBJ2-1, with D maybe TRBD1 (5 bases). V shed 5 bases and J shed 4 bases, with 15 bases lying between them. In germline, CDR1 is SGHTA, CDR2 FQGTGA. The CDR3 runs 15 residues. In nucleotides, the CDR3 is TGTGCCAGCAGCCCCTGGCAGGGCGGATACAATGAGCAGTTCTTC. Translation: CASSPWQGGYNEQFF.